The 27 T cell receptor beta chains listed next were all sequenced from one sample in a study of blood T cell repertoires in COVID-19. Produced via immunoSEQ multiplex PCR; TCRdb's table is partial and in-frame only. The table records about 370,000 clones, more than 80% of them present only once. The sequenced sample consisted of peripheral blood. These receptors all stem from a woman in her 30s with COVID-19, enrolled during active disease.

This clone was found a few times. J is TRBJ1-6 and V is TRBV15; tentatively, D is TRBD1 (6 bases). Looked up from germline, CDR1 is LNHNV and CDR2 is YYDKDF (reference sequence). V was trimmed by 0 bases and J by 10 bases, leaving 13 bases between them. This CDR3 has 15 residues. The CDR3 DNA sequence: TGTGCCACCAGCAGAGATGAGGGGGGGGCGTCACCCCTCCACTTT. Protein sequence: CATSRDEGGASPLHF.

This clone was counted ten times or more. The chain carries TRBV10-1 and TRBJ1-4, with 7 nucleotides matching TRBD1. V trimming: 2 bases; J trimming: 14 bases; junction bases outside the gene matches: 11. Germline loops: CDR1 WNHNN, CDR2 SYGVQD (reference sequence). This CDR3 is 14 amino acids long. CDR3 sequence (DNA): TGCGCCAGCAGTGAGGGACAGGATTTGTCCATGCTGTTTTTT. Its protein product is CASSEGQDLSMLFF.

This chain connects TRBV11-2 to TRBJ1-3, with D perhaps matching TRBD1 (6 bases). The V gene lost 5 bases and the J gene lost 4 bases, with 12 bases spanning the gap. This CDR3 is 14 amino acids long. Germline V lookup: CDR1 SGHAT, CDR2 FQNNGV. CDR3 residues: CASSTGLAGNTIYF. The CDR3, as DNA: TGTGCCAGCAGCACAGGGTTGGCGGGAAACACCATATATTTT.

The sample holds a few counts of this clone. This chain connects TRBV3-1 (or the pseudogene TRBV3-2) to TRBJ2-7, with TRBD2 identical over 9 bases. Looked up from germline, CDR1 is LGHDT and CDR2 is YNNKEL (reference sequence). The CDR3 covers 15 residues. The ends lost 4 bases at V and 6 bases at J; junction bases unmatched: 10. CDR3 residues: CASSLAGGRLLEQYF. CDR3 DNA sequence: TGTGCCAGCAGCCTGGCGGGGGGGCGCCTTCTCGAGCAGTACTTC.

The J gene is TRBJ2-3, the V gene TRBV4-1; 13 nucleotides align to TRBD2. Germline CDR1 is MGHRA and CDR2 is YSYEKL. V trimming: 5 bases; J trimming: 0 bases; junction bases outside the gene matches: 5. CDR3 length equals 17 residues. CDR3 sequence: CASSVRLAGGSTDTQYF. CDR3 in DNA: TGCGCCAGCAGCGTGAGACTAGCGGGAGGTAGCACAGATACGCAGTATTTT.

This chain links TRBV27 with TRBJ2-7; possible D gene TRBD1, 5 bases. Trimming pared 2 bases from V and 5 bases from J, leaving 7 bases between. The CDR3 is 12 amino acids. Germline values: CDR1 MNHEY, CDR2 SMNVEV (reference sequence). The chain's CDR3 is CASSLRGNEQYF. In DNA, the CDR3 is TGTGCCAGCAGTTTAAGGGGTAACGAGCAGTACTTC.

The chain links TRBV4-1 to TRBJ2-7; TRBD1 matches at 8 bases. The J segment lost 2 bases and the V segment lost 3 bases, leaving 9 bases of the junction unmatched. Germline V gene data show CDR1 as MGHRA and CDR2 as YSYEKL. This CDR3 has 16 amino acids. The CDR3 DNA reads TGCGCCAGCAGCCACCTTTCGGACAGGGTAACCTACGAGCAGTACTTC. Encoded protein: CASSHLSDRVTYEQYF.

The rearrangement joins TRBV4-3 to TRBJ1-2; weak D call: TRBD1 (5 bases). Germline CDR1 and CDR2: LGHNA and YSLEER. This CDR3 comprises 16 residues. The germline V and J ends were trimmed by 1 base and 4 bases, with 16 bases remaining between them. DNA for the CDR3: TGCGCCAGCAGCCAAGGCAGATGGGCCGGGGGCTATGGCTACACCTTC. It encodes CASSQGRWAGGYGYTF.

V and J are TRBV7-2 and TRBJ1-6; no clear D gene. Trimming removed 3 bases from V and 6 bases from J, with 6 bases in between. Germline V lookup: CDR1 SGHTA, CDR2 FQGNSA. The CDR3 loop spans 13 amino acids. This chain's CDR3 is CASSLPGNSPLHF. The CDR3 DNA reads as TGTGCCAGCAGCTTGCCCGGTAATTCACCCCTCCACTTT.

The chain couples TRBV3-1 (or the pseudogene TRBV3-2) to TRBJ1-4, with D perhaps matching TRBD1 (5 bases). The germline V and J ends were trimmed by 2 bases and 15 bases, with 19 bases remaining between them. CDR1 is LGHDT and CDR2 is YNNKEL in the germline V gene (reference sequence). The CDR3 is made up of 14 amino acids. The CDR3 here is CASSQRYFRGFLFF. The CDR3 DNA reads as TGTGCCAGCAGCCAACGATATTTTCGGGGGTTCTTGTTTTTT.

V gene TRBV27 combines with J gene TRBJ2-7; weak D call: TRBD1 (6 bases). V shed 4 bases and J shed 6 bases, with 19 bases lying between them. Germline V lookup: CDR1 MNHEY, CDR2 SMNVEV (reference sequence). The CDR3 totals 15 residues. CDR3: CASSSYLRGAGEQYF. Written as DNA, the CDR3 is TGTGCCAGCAGTTCCTATCTCAGGGGTGCAGGCGAGCAGTACTTC.

The chain employs TRBV14 and TRBJ2-5; D remains ambiguous. Germline assignment: CDR1 SGHDN and CDR2 FVKESK. The CDR3 is made up of 14 amino acids. Trimming pared 1 base from V and 9 bases from J, leaving 15 bases between. For the CDR3, the DNA is TGTGCCAGCAGCCAAGGAACGGCCGAGGTTGCCCAGTACTTC. Protein product: CASSQGTAEVAQYF.

The chain links TRBV4-3 to TRBJ1-4, with 7 positions matching TRBD1. The length of the CDR3 is 16 residues. The junction had 10 bases not matched to a gene; V was cut back by 2 bases and J by 7 bases. The germline V gene has CDR1 LGHNA and CDR2 YSLEER. The CDR3, as DNA: TGCGCCAGCAGCCAAAGGGACAGCAGGGACCGTGAAAAACTGTTTTTT. Protein sequence: CASSQRDSRDREKLFF.

The genes are TRBV6-5 and TRBJ1-5; perhaps TRBD1 as D (6 bases). From germline, CDR1 is MNHEY and CDR2 SVGAGI. CDR3 length: 13 amino acids. V lost 6 bases and J 7 bases, leaving 13 bases between the germline ends. CDR3: CASSITGLQPQHF. As DNA, the CDR3 is TGTGCCAGCAGCATAACAGGGCTCCAGCCCCAGCATTTT.

This sequence joins TRBV10-1 and TRBJ2-5; 11 positions agree with TRBD1. Germline CDR1 is WNHNN and CDR2 is SYGVQD (reference sequence). The CDR3 is 17 amino acids. The trim removed 3 bases at V and 2 bases at J, leaving 8 bases unmatched. DNA of the CDR3: TGCGCCAGCAGTGAACCTGGACAGGGGGCCCAACAAGAGACCCAGTACTTC. Protein: CASSEPGQGAQQETQYF.

This clone has only one observation. The V call is TRBV18, the J call TRBJ1-4, with D possibly matching TRBD1 (5 bases). The CDR3 has 14 amino acids. Per the germline V gene, CDR1 is KGHSH and CDR2 is LQKENI. V gave up 3 bases and J gave up 6 bases, with 11 bases separating them. The CDR3 loop is CASSPQGGHEKLFF. DNA of the CDR3: TGTGCCAGCTCACCTCAGGGTGGACATGAAAAACTGTTTTTT.

The chain joins TRBV5-5 to TRBJ2-7; D perhaps matches TRBD2 (5 bases). The length of the CDR3 is 14 residues. Germline V gives CDR1 SGHKS, CDR2 YYEKEE (reference sequence). Trimming shortened V by 2 bases and J by 2 bases, and 11 bases separated the two germline ends. The CDR3 DNA is TGTGCCAGCAGCTTTGAGGGATATGCCTACGAGCAGTACTTC. Protein sequence: CASSFEGYAYEQYF.

The chain recombines TRBV12-3 or TRBV12-4 with TRBJ1-3; tentative D call: TRBD1 (5 bases). The ends were cut back, 6 bases at V and 7 bases at J, with 13 bases in the middle. The CDR3 consists of 13 residues. The CDR3 region is CASRKTEENTIYF. The CDR3 bases are TGTGCCAGCAGAAAGACAGAGGAGAACACCATATATTTT.

V usage is TRBV6-5 and J usage is TRBJ1-4; a possible D gene is TRBD1 (6 bases). Trimming pared 5 bases from V and 8 bases from J, leaving 15 bases between. CDR1 is MNHEY and CDR2 is SVGAGI in the germline V gene. CDR3 length: 14 amino acids. The CDR3 loop is CASSPDRWREKLFF. CDR3 sequence (DNA): TGTGCCAGCAGTCCCGACAGGTGGAGGGAAAAACTGTTTTTT.

The V and J genes are TRBV4-2 and TRBJ1-1; 8 bases align to TRBD1. The V segment lost 4 bases and the J segment 1 base; nucleotides outside the gene matches: 5. The germline gives CDR1 LGHNA, CDR2 YNFKEQ. The CDR3 extends over 15 amino acids. DNA of the CDR3: TGTGCCAGCAGCCGCGGAGGACAGGGGAACACTGAAGCTTTCTTT. It yields the protein CASSRGGQGNTEAFF.

The CDR3 DNA follows: TGCAGCGTGGGGGACAGACTGAACACTGAAGCTTTCTTT. This codes for CSVGDRLNTEAFF. V usage is TRBV29-1 and J usage is TRBJ1-1; 7 bases map to TRBD1. The CDR3 is 13 amino acids. After removal of 6 bases from V and 0 bases from J, the junction contained 4 bases not matched to a gene. CDR1 is SQVTM and CDR2 is ANQGSEA in the germline V gene.

The chain links TRBV29-1 to TRBJ2-1; 8 positions match TRBD2. CDR1 is SQVTM and CDR2 is ANQGSEA in the germline V gene. There are 16 residues in the CDR3. V was clipped by 0 bases and J by 6 bases; unmatched bases: 10. The CDR3 DNA reads TGCAGCGTTGAAGATCGTACAGCGGGGGCCCCCAATGAGCAGTTCTTC. This gives the protein CSVEDRTAGAPNEQFF.

The chain joins TRBV15 to TRBJ2-7; maybe TRBD2 (6 bases). Germline V gene lookup returns CDR1 LNHNV and CDR2 YYDKDF (reference sequence). This CDR3 is 12 amino acids long. Trimming took off 5 bases at V and 2 bases at J, with 7 bases between the two ends. CDR3 nucleotides: TGTGCCACCAGCGGAGGGCCCTACGAGCAGTACTTC. Residues: CATSGGPYEQYF.

The CDR3 coding sequence is TGTGCCAGCCGACAGGATCACACAGATACGCAGTATTTT. Its translation is CASRQDHTDTQYF. The chain has TRBV2 and TRBJ2-3, with D possibly matching TRBD1 (6 bases). CDR1 and CDR2 from the germline V gene are SNHLY and FYNNEI. The CDR3 extends over 13 amino acids. Trimming shortened V by 8 bases and J by 2 bases, and 11 bases separated the two germline ends. The full variable domain, its missing parts supplied by reference TRBV2 and TRBJ2-3, is EPEVTQTPSHQVTQMGQEVILRCVPISNHLYFYWYRQILGQKVEFLVSFYNNEISEKSEIFDDQFSVERPDGSNFTLKIRSTKLEDSAMYFCASRQDHTDTQYFGPGTRLTVL.

The chain joins TRBV4-2 to TRBJ1-1; D is ambiguous. Germline-derived CDR1 and CDR2 are LGHNA and YNFKEQ. Trimming shortened V by 0 bases and J by 5 bases, and 16 bases separated the two germline ends. The CDR3 extends over 16 amino acids. The CDR3 loop reads CASSQDSNTGRTEAFF. CDR3 sequence (DNA): TGTGCCAGCAGCCAAGATAGCAATACGGGTCGGACTGAAGCTTTCTTT.

The rearrangement joins TRBV24-1 to TRBJ2-1; tentative D call: TRBD1 (5 bases). There are 14 residues in the CDR3. The germline CDR1 and CDR2 sequences are KGHDR and SFDVKD. The V end was cut by 6 bases, the J end by 10 bases, with 18 bases between. The CDR3 protein is CATSHTQGFFEQFF. For the CDR3, the DNA is TGTGCCACCAGTCATACCCAGGGATTCTTCGAGCAGTTCTTC.

This chain links TRBV11-2 with TRBJ2-2, with 9 bases fitting TRBD1. Germline V lookup: CDR1 SGHAT, CDR2 FQNNGV. The CDR3 is made up of 17 amino acids. Unmatched junction bases numbered 6, after V lost 3 bases and J lost 1 base. This CDR3 reads CASSFPTGGLNTGELFF. The CDR3 region has the DNA TGTGCCAGCAGCTTTCCGACAGGGGGATTGAACACCGGGGAGCTGTTTTTT.